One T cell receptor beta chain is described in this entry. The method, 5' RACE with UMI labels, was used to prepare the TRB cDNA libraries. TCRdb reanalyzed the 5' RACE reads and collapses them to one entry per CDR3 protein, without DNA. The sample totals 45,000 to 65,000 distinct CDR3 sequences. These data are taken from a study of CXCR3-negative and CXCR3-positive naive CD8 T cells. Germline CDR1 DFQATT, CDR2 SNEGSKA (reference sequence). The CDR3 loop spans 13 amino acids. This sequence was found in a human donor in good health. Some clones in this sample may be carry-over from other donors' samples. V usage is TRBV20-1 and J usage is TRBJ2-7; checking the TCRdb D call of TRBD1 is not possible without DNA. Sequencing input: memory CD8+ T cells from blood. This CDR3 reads CSARTGGLGEQYF.